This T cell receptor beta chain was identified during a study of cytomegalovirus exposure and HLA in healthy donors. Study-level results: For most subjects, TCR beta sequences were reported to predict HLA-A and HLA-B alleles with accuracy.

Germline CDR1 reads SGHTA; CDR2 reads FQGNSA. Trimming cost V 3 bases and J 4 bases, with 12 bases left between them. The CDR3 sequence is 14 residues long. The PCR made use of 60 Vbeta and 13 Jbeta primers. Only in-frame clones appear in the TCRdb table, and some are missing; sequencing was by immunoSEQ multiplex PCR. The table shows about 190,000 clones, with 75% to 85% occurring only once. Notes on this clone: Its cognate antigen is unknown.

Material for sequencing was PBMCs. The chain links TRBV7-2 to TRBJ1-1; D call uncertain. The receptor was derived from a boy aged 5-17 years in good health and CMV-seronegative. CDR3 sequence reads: CASSFFSGGTEAFF. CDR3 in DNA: TGTGCCAGCAGCTTCTTTAGTGGCGGCACTGAAGCTTTCTTT.